This T cell receptor (beta chain) was sequenced during a study of blood T cell repertoires in COVID-19. Study details: The analysed material was cDNA or gDNA that came from T cells, B-cell-depleted T cells, or PBMCs.

Trimming shortened V by 6 bases and J by 2 bases, and 4 bases separated the two germline ends. Germline assignment: CDR1 GTSNPN and CDR2 SVGIG (reference sequence). The CDR3 consists of 10 residues. Assay used: immunoSEQ multiplex PCR; TCRdb lists only in-frame clones, some missing. In the table there are around 400,000 clones, roughly 91% of which are singletons. Cohort 3 recovery required two negative PCRs, clearance, or symptom resolution. What was sequenced was PBMCs or T cells enriched from blood (not recorded which). This rearrangement joins TRBV30 to TRBJ1-2; D unclear. This TCR came from a woman in her twenties or thirties who had recovered from COVID-19. In nucleotides, the CDR3 is TGTGCCTGTTTAAACTATGGCTACACCTTC. This gives the protein CACLNYGYTF.